This TCR beta chain was profiled in a study of blood T cell repertoires in COVID-19. V was clipped by 3 bases and J by 4 bases, with 9 bases between them. The length of the CDR3 is 13 residues. Libraries were prepared by immunoSEQ multiplex PCR; TCRdb keeps only in-frame clonotypes and omits some of them. The sample includes 100,000 to 150,000 clones, about 89% of them seen just once. The TCR was taken from a woman aged 55 to 70 with acute or convalescent COVID-19. V gene TRBV12-3 or TRBV12-4 combines with J gene TRBJ1-1, with D perhaps TRBD1 (5 bases). The sequencing sample was made of peripheral blood. CDR3 DNA sequence: TGTGCCAGCAGTTTTGACAGCTTCACTGAAGCTTTCTTT. This sequence encodes CASSFDSFTEAFF.